This T cell receptor (beta chain) was identified in a study of blood T cell repertoires in COVID-19. The overall study: Acute and convalescent COVID-19 specimens originated in the United States, Italy and Spain. The analysed material was cDNA or gDNA that came from T cells, B-cell-depleted T cells, or PBMCs.

The germline gives CDR1 SGHRS, CDR2 YFSETQ. V shed 4 bases and J shed 4 bases, with 11 bases lying between them. The CDR3 is 13 residues long. Authors' processing steps: Reference gene primers were amplified, and this amplification served to estimate nucleated cell counts. Assay used: immunoSEQ multiplex PCR; TCRdb lists only in-frame clones, some missing. The DNA was the basis for D and trimming; V, J and clone size are from that table. This table has some 110,000 clones, more than 85% appearing once. This TCR was recovered from a man aged 50-60 years with COVID-19, enrolled during active disease. The rearrangement links TRBV5-1 to TRBJ1-1; maybe TRBD1 (6 bases). Sequenced sample: peripheral blood. CDR3 sequence: CASSPGTLTEAFF. The CDR3 DNA is TGCGCCAGCAGCCCCGGGACACTCACTGAAGCTTTCTTT.